The present T cell receptor (beta chain) was sequenced within a study of OX40 agonist ivuxolimab in advanced cancers. Whole-study context: It was ivuxolimab, an agonistic anti-OX40 (CD134) antibody, that patients were treated with.

Germline V gene sequence: CDR1 GTSNPN, CDR2 SVGIG (reference sequence). Trimming cost V 0 bases and J 0 bases, with 18 bases left between them. This CDR3 contains 19 residues. TCRdb keeps only in-frame clones here, not all; method: immunoSEQ multiplex PCR. The sample contains 90,000 to 100,000 clones, 90% to 95% of which appear only once. V is TRBV30 and J is TRBJ2-6, with D possibly called TRBD1 or TRBD2 (5 bases each). Sequencing was performed on CD4+ or CD8+ T cells sorted from blood, taken in a trial of the OX40 agonist ivuxolimab. This TCR was sampled from an adult with an advanced solid tumor such as melanoma, head and neck, liver or kidney cancer. CDR3 region: CAWSVIRPGRSSGANVLTF. The CDR3 nucleotides read TGTGCCTGGAGTGTAATTCGTCCGGGACGGAGCTCTGGGGCCAACGTCCTGACTTTC. Drawing the rest from reference TRBV30 and TRBJ2-6, the complete variable domain is SQTIHQWPATLVQPVGSPLSLECTVEGTSNPNLYWYRQAAGRGLQLLFYSVGIGQISSEVPQNLSASRPQDRQFILSSKKLLLSDSGFYLCAWSVIRPGRSSGANVLTFGAGSRLTVL.